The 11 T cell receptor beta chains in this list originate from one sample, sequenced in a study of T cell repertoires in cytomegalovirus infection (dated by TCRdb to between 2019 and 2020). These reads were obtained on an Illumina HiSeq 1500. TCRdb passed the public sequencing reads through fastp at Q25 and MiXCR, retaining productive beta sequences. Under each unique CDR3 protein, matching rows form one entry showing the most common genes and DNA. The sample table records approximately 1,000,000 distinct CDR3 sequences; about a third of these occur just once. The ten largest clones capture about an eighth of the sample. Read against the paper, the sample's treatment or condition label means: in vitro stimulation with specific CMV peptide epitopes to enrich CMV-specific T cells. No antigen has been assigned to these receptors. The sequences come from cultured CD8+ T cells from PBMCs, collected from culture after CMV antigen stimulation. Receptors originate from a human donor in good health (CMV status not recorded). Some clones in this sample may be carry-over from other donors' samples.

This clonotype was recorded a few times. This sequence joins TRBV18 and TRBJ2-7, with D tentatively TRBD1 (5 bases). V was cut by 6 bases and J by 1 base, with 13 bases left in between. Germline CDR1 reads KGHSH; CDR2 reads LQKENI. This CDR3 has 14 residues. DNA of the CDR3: TGTGCCAGCTCTTCCAGTGGGGCTTCCTACGAGCAGTACGTC. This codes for CASSSSGASYEQYV.

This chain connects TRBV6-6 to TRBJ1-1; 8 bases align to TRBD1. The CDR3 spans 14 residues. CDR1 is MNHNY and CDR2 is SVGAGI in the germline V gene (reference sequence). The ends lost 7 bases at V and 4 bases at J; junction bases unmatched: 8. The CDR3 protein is CASTFTGGFTEAFF. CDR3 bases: TGTGCCAGCACCTTCACAGGGGGATTCACTGAAGCTTTCTTT.

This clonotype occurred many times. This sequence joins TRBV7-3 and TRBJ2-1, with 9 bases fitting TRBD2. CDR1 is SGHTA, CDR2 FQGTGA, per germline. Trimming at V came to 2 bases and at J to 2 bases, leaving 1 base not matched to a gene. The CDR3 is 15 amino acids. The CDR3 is CASSLAGGPYNEQFF. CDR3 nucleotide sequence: TGTGCCAGCAGCTTAGCGGGGGGGCCCTACAATGAGCAGTTCTTC.

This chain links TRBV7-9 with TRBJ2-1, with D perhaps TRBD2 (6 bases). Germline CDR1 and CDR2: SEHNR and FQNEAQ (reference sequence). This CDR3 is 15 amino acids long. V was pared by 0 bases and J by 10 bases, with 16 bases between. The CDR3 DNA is TGTGCCAGCAGCTTAGCGGTTCGGAGGGAAGACGAGCAGTTCTTC. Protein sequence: CASSLAVRREDEQFF.

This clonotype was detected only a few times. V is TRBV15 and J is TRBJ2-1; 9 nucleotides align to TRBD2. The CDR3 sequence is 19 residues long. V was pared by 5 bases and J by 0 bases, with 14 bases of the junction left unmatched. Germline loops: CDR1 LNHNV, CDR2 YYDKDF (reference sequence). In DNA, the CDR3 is TGTGCCACCAGCTACCGGACAGGTGCGACTAGCGGCTCCTACAATGAGCAGTTCTTC. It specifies CATSYRTGATSGSYNEQFF.

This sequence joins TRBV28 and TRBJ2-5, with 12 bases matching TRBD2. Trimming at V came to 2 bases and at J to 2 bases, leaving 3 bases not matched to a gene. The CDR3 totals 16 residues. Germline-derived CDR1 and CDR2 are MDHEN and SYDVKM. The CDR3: CASSLEGLAGQETQYF. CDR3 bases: TGTGCCAGCAGTTTAGAGGGACTAGCGGGTCAAGAGACCCAGTACTTC.

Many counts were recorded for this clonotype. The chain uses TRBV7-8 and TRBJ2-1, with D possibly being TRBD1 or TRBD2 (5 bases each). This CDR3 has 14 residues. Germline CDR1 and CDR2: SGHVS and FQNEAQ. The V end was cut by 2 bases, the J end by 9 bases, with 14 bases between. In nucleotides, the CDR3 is TGTGCCAGCAGCTTATATGGGGGAGCGATTGAGCAGTTCTTC. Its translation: CASSLYGGAIEQFF.

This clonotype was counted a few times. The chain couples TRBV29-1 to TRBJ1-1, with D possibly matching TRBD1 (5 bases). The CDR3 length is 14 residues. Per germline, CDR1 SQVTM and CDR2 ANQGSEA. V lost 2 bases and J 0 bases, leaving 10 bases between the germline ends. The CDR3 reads CSVELQGVNTEAFF. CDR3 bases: TGCAGCGTTGAACTCCAGGGCGTGAACACTGAAGCTTTCTTT.

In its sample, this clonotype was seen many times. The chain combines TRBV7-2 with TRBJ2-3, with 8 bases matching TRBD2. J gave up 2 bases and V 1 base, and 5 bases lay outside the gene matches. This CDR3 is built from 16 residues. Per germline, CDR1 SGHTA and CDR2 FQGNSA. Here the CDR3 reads CASSLGTSLYTDTQYF. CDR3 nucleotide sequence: TGTGCCAGCAGCTTAGGGACTAGCCTTTACACAGATACGCAGTATTTT.

The CDR3 here is CASSYTGIYEQYF. DNA of the CDR3: TGTGCCAGCAGCTACACAGGGATATACGAGCAGTACTTC. The chain uses TRBV27 and TRBJ2-7; D is perhaps TRBD1 (6 bases). Trimming took off 6 bases at V and 4 bases at J, with 13 bases between the two ends. Germline V gene data show CDR1 as MNHEY and CDR2 as SMNVEV (reference sequence). The CDR3 has 13 residues.

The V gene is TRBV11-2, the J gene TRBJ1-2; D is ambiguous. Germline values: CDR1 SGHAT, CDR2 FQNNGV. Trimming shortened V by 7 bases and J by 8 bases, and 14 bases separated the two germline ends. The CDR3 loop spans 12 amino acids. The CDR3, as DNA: TGTGCCAGCACCTCCCCCTTCGGGGGCTACACCTTC. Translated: CASTSPFGGYTF. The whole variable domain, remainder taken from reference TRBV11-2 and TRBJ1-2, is EAGVAQSPRYKIIEKRQSVAFWCNPISGHATLYWYQQILGQGPKLLIQFQNNGVVDDSQLPKDRFSAERLKGVDSTLKIQPAKLEDSAVYLCASTSPFGGYTFGSGTRLTVV.